This T cell receptor (beta chain) emerged from a study of T cell repertoires in cytomegalovirus infection. In the study overall: Both recently identified HLA-C-restricted and well-studied HLA-B-restricted CMV epitopes were used in the study. Matching HLA type and CMV infection were both indicated by public TCR beta signatures.

General study findings and limits: Cumulative public TCR beta family frequency identified carriers of CMV plus the relevant HLA. There were HLA-C-restricted CMV-specific TCR beta clonotypes dominating the ex vivo response.

Comments on this clonotype: Its antigen is as yet unknown.

Each CDR3 protein gets one entry after TCRdb re-called the reads with MiXCR. The sample lists some 270,000 distinct CDR3 sequences; 22% were seen once. This CDR3 comprises 12 residues. Germline lookup yields CDR1 LNHDA and CDR2 SQIVND (reference sequence). V lost 1 base to trimming and J lost 7 bases, with 7 bases between them. Specimen: cultured PBMCs, collected from culture after CMV antigen stimulation. The gene calls are TRBV19 and TRBJ2-5, with no clear D. The clonotype was recovered from a human donor in good health (CMV status not recorded). Some clones in this sample may be carry-over from other donors' samples. CDR3 residues: CASSIVPGTQYF. Here the CDR3 DNA reads TGTGCCAGTAGTATAGTCCCCGGGACCCAGTACTTC.